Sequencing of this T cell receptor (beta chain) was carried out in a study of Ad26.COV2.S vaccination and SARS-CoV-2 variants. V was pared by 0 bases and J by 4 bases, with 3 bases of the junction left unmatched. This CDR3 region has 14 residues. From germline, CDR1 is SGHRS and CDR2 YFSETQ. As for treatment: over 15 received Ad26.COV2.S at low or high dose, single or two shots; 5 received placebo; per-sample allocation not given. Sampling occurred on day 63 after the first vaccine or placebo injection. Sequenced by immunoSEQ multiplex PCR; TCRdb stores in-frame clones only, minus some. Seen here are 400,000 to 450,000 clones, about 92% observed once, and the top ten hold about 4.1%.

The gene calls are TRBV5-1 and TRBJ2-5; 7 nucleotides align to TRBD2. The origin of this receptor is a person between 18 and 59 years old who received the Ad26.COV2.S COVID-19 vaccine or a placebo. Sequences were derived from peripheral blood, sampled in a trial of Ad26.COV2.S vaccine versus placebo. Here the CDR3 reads CASSLGGSGETQYF. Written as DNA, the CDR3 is TGCGCCAGCAGCTTGGGCGGGAGTGGAGAGACCCAGTACTTC. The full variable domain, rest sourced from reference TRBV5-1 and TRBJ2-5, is KAGVTQTPRYLIKTRGQQVTLSCSPISGHRSVSWYQQTPGQGLQFLFEYFSETQRNKGNFPGRFSGRQFSNSRSEMNVSTLELGDSALYLCASSLGGSGETQYFGPGTRLLVL.